Presented here are 30 T cell receptor beta chains from one specimen sequenced in a study of identical twins. TCRdb processed the 5' RACE reads anew with MiXCR; each CDR3 protein has one entry. The sample lists 420,000 or so distinct CDR3 sequences, 15% to 20% occurring once. The sequencing input was naive T cells sorted from blood. The receptors stem from a man aged 50 to 60 in good health.

DNA for the CDR3: TGTGCCAGCAGGCTCCCCCGGCTAGCGGGGGGGCCTGACAATGAGCAGTTCTTC. This translates into CASRLPRLAGGPDNEQFF. J is TRBJ2-1 and V is TRBV28; TRBD2 matches at 12 bases. From germline, CDR1 is MDHEN and CDR2 SYDVKM. CDR3 size: 18 residues. Germline trimming cut 6 bases from V and 5 bases from J; bases unmatched to any gene: 14. The full variable domain, completed using reference TRBV28 and TRBJ2-1, is DVKVTQSSRYLVKRTGEKVFLECVQDMDHENMFWYRQDPGLGLRLIYFSYDVKMKEKGDIPEGYSVSREKKERFSLILESASTNQTSMYLCASRLPRLAGGPDNEQFFGPGTRLTVL.

The V gene is TRBV2, the J gene TRBJ2-7, with D possibly being TRBD2 (5 bases). With 7 bases removed from V and 4 bases from J, the gap between germline ends came to 17 bases. The CDR3 consists of 14 residues. The germline V gene encodes CDR1 SNHLY and CDR2 FYNNEI. CDR3 nucleotides: TGTGCCAGCACCCGAGAGGGCCGAGAATACGAGCAGTACTTC. Residues: CASTREGREYEQYF. The entire variable domain, with the rest obtained from reference TRBV2 and TRBJ2-7, is as follows: EPEVTQTPSHQVTQMGQEVILRCVPISNHLYFYWYRQILGQKVEFLVSFYNNEISEKSEIFDDQFSVERPDGSNFTLKIRSTKLEDSAMYFCASTREGREYEQYFGPGTRLTVT.

The chain carries TRBV7-2 and TRBJ2-7; 8 nucleotides line up with TRBD2. CDR3 length: 14 residues. With V trimmed by 1 base and J by 1 base, 0 bases remained unmatched. CDR1 is SGHTA, CDR2 FQGNSA, per germline. CDR3 nucleotides: TGTGCCAGCAGCTTAGAGCGGGGGTCCTACGAGCAGTACTTC. This translates into CASSLERGSYEQYF.

The chain joins TRBV4-3 to TRBJ2-2; TRBD2 aligns across 7 bases. This CDR3 contains 15 residues. V shed 1 base, J shed 8 bases, and the junction held 7 bases outside the gene matches. CDR1 is LGHNA and CDR2 is YSLEER in the germline V gene. This CDR3 is CASSQGALGRGELFF. CDR3 coding DNA: TGCGCCAGCAGCCAAGGAGCCCTCGGGAGGGGGGAGCTGTTTTTT.

The chain carries TRBV7-2 and TRBJ2-5, with 11 positions matching TRBD2. The CDR3 extends over 15 amino acids. From germline, CDR1 is SGHTA and CDR2 FQGNSA. The J segment lost 5 bases and the V segment lost 2 bases, leaving 4 bases of the junction unmatched. The DNA of the CDR3 is TGTGCCAGCAGCTTAACTAGCGGGAGTTATGAGACCCAGTACTTC. Its translation is CASSLTSGSYETQYF.

The rearrangement links TRBV2 to TRBJ1-4; D call uncertain. The V and J ends lost 3 bases and 3 bases respectively, with 8 bases between them. The CDR3 totals 14 residues. Germline V gene sequence: CDR1 SNHLY, CDR2 FYNNEI. CDR3 DNA sequence: TGTGCCAGCAGTGACAGGATCCCTAATGAAAAACTGTTTTTT. It yields the protein CASSDRIPNEKLFF.

This clonotype was detected a few times. This rearrangement joins TRBV20-1 to TRBJ2-1; no clear D gene. V was shortened by 6 bases and J by 6 bases, with 6 bases between the two germline ends. Germline lookup yields CDR1 DFQATT and CDR2 SNEGSKA (reference sequence). The CDR3 totals 10 residues. The CDR3 protein is CSALSNEQFF. CDR3 nucleotide sequence: TGCAGTGCCTTGTCCAATGAGCAGTTCTTC.

V usage is TRBV12-5 and J usage is TRBJ2-3; no definite D call. Trimming pared 5 bases from V and 3 bases from J, leaving 15 bases between. The CDR3 has 15 amino acids. The germline V gene encodes CDR1 LGHNT and CDR2 FRNRAP. Here the CDR3 reads CASGQTSVSTDTQYF. The CDR3 region has the DNA TGTGCTAGTGGTCAAACAAGCGTCAGTACAGATACGCAGTATTTT.

This clonotype appeared many times. The chain joins TRBV5-6 to TRBJ1-1, with 8 positions matching TRBD1. This CDR3 has 13 residues. Germline assignment: CDR1 SGHDT and CDR2 YYEEEE. Trimming cost V 4 bases and J 11 bases; bases outside gene matches: 10. DNA for the CDR3: TGTGCCAGCAGCATGATAGCAGGGGGCGCGGCTTTCTTT. This encodes CASSMIAGGAAFF.

This clonotype was detected many times. This chain links TRBV15 with TRBJ2-1, with D unresolved. The V end lost 6 bases, the J end lost 0 bases, and 12 bases lay between the germline ends. Germline V gene data show CDR1 as LNHNV and CDR2 as YYDKDF (reference sequence). This CDR3 contains 15 residues. The CDR3 loop is CATRARTSSYNEQFF. The CDR3 DNA reads as TGTGCCACCAGGGCAAGAACCAGCTCCTACAATGAGCAGTTCTTC. The full variable domain, completed using reference TRBV15 and TRBJ2-1, is DAMVIQNPRYQVTQFGKPVTLSCSQTLNHNVMYWYQQKSSQAPKLLFHYYDKDFNNEADTPDNFQSRRPNTSFCFLDIRSPGLGDTAMYLCATRARTSSYNEQFFGPGTRLTVL.

This clonotype was picked up many times. The CDR3 region has the DNA TGTGCCAGCAGCCCCCAGGTGGTTAATGAGCAGTTCTTC. This encodes CASSPQVVNEQFF. The chain carries TRBV7-3 and TRBJ2-1; D is unresolved. The germline CDR1 and CDR2 sequences are SGHTA and FQGTGA. The CDR3 has 13 residues. Trimming removed 5 bases at V and 7 bases at J, with 12 bases between.

The gene calls are TRBV6-5 and TRBJ1-1; the D is unclear. The CDR3 runs to 13 residues. The germline V and J ends were trimmed by 2 bases and 3 bases, with 7 bases remaining between them. Germline V lookup: CDR1 MNHEY, CDR2 SVGAGI. In DNA, the CDR3 is TGTGCCAGCAGTTACCGGCAGCACACTGAAGCTTTCTTT. Translation: CASSYRQHTEAFF.

The chain combines TRBV20-1 with TRBJ1-2; D gene uncertain. This CDR3 has 11 residues. The ends were cut back, 7 bases at V and 4 bases at J, with 10 bases in the middle. Germline values: CDR1 DFQATT, CDR2 SNEGSKA (reference sequence). CDR3 bases: TGCAGTGTACCGCTTCCCTATGGCTACACCTTC. Translating gives CSVPLPYGYTF.

The chain joins TRBV4-2 to TRBJ2-2; D remains ambiguous. CDR3 size: 15 residues. Germline V gene data show CDR1 as LGHNA and CDR2 as YNFKEQ. Trimming shortened V by 6 bases and J by 4 bases, and 15 bases separated the two germline ends. The CDR3 loop is CASSPAWTGTGELFF. CDR3 coding DNA: TGTGCCAGCAGTCCGGCGTGGACGGGCACCGGGGAGCTGTTTTTT.

This clonotype was counted many times. This chain uses TRBV27 with TRBJ2-1, with 10 bases identical to TRBD2. The CDR3 consists of 16 residues. After removal of 6 bases from V and 4 bases from J, the junction contained 9 bases not matched to a gene. The V gene's germline CDR1 is MNHEY and CDR2 SMNVEV (reference sequence). The CDR3 DNA is TGTGCCAGCAGACCTCCTTTAGCGGGGGGTTACAATGAGCAGTTCTTC. It is translated as CASRPPLAGGYNEQFF.

This clonotype came up a few times. The CDR3 nucleotides read TGTGCCAGCAGCCCCCCGGACAGGGGCTATGGCTACACCTTC. Encoded protein: CASSPPDRGYGYTF. The J gene is TRBJ1-2, the V gene TRBV6-1, with TRBD1 matching over 9 bases. V shed 6 bases, J shed 4 bases, and the junction held 6 bases outside the gene matches. The germline gives CDR1 MNHNS, CDR2 SASEGT. The CDR3 consists of 14 residues.

This clonotype was counted between two and nine times. The DNA for the CDR3 is TGTGCCAGCAGCGGAGGACAGCGGCCGGGCACAGATACGCAGTATTTT. Its translation: CASSGGQRPGTDTQYF. The J gene is TRBJ2-3, the V gene TRBV7-2; D perhaps matches TRBD1 (6 bases). The CDR3 runs to 16 residues. Trimming removed 5 bases from V and 1 base from J, with 16 bases in between. CDR1 is SGHTA, CDR2 FQGNSA, per germline.

This clonotype was seen only a few times. This rearrangement joins TRBV15 to TRBJ2-1; 8 positions match TRBD2. This CDR3 has 16 amino acids. V shed 2 bases and J 4 bases; nucleotides not matched to a gene: 7. Looked up from germline, CDR1 is LNHNV and CDR2 is YYDKDF (reference sequence). The CDR3 coding sequence is TGTGCCACCAGCAGATATAGCGGGATTAGTTACAATGAGCAGTTCTTC. This codes for CATSRYSGISYNEQFF.

The chain is built from TRBV28 and TRBJ2-5; tentative D call: TRBD1 (5 bases). Germline assignment: CDR1 MDHEN and CDR2 SYDVKM. V dropped 6 bases and J dropped 5 bases, with 19 bases sitting between them. This CDR3 spans 15 amino acids. The CDR3 here is CASSSEAGLGETQYF. The DNA for the CDR3 is TGTGCCAGCAGCTCTGAGGCAGGGCTCGGTGAGACCCAGTACTTC.

This rearrangement joins TRBV5-5 to TRBJ2-2; 8 bases agree with TRBD1. There are 16 residues in the CDR3. V trimming: 0 bases; J trimming: 5 bases; junction bases outside the gene matches: 6. Germline V gene data show CDR1 as SGHKS and CDR2 as YYEKEE (reference sequence). CDR3: CASSLAAGGPTGELFF. In DNA form, the CDR3 reads TGTGCCAGCAGCTTGGCCGCAGGGGGCCCTACCGGGGAGCTGTTTTTT. Full variable domain (rest looked up from reference TRBV5-5 and TRBJ2-2): DAGVTQSPTHLIKTRGQQVTLRCSPISGHKSVSWYQQVLGQGPQFIFQYYEKEERGRGNFPDRFSARQFPNYSSELNVNALLLGDSALYLCASSLAAGGPTGELFFGEGSRLTVL.

This clonotype was detected only once. The chain carries TRBV10-3 and TRBJ2-6, with D hard to call. V lost 3 bases and J lost 16, with 16 bases in between. CDR1 and CDR2 (germline): ENHRY, SYGVKD. The CDR3 loop spans 13 amino acids. The DNA for the CDR3 is TGTGCCATCAGTGAATTTGGCGGTTTAGAGCTGACTTTC. Encoded protein: CAISEFGGLELTF.

About this clonotype: Just one base apart from a much larger clone, this may be a read error. The chain carries TRBV29-1 and TRBJ1-2; TRBD1 aligns across 9 bases. The CDR3 is made up of 15 amino acids. Germline CDR1 and CDR2: SQVTM and ANQGSEA. CDR3 coding DNA: TGCGGCGTTGAAGCTACAGGGGGCGTTGTCTATGGCTACACCTTC. Translating gives CGVEATGGVVYGYTF.

In its sample, this clonotype was seen many times. V usage is TRBV5-1 and J usage is TRBJ2-1; tentatively, D is TRBD1 (5 bases). Germline CDR1 SGHRS, CDR2 YFSETQ. V was trimmed by 0 bases and J by 2 bases, leaving 9 bases between them. This CDR3 has 15 residues. CDR3 bases: TGCGCCAGCAGCTTGGCGGCAGGGCCCTACAATGAGCAGTTCTTC. It specifies CASSLAAGPYNEQFF.

This clonotype was picked up a small number of times. The rearrangement joins TRBV27 to TRBJ2-1, with D tentatively TRBD1 or TRBD2 (5 bases each). This CDR3 is 16 amino acids long. In germline, CDR1 is MNHEY, CDR2 SMNVEV (reference sequence). Trimming removed 4 bases from V and 8 bases from J, with 21 bases in between. The CDR3 loop is CASSSRGATTSYEQFF. The CDR3 DNA reads TGTGCCAGCAGTTCGAGAGGGGCAACGACAAGTTATGAGCAGTTCTTC.

This sequence joins TRBV12-3 or TRBV12-4 and TRBJ1-1; the D gene is possibly TRBD1 (5 bases). The CDR3 totals 13 residues. V lost 1 base to trimming and J lost 7 bases, with 10 bases between them. The CDR3 DNA follows: TGTGCCAGCAGTTTAGATCACAGGAGTGAAGCTTTCTTT. Amino acid sequence: CASSLDHRSEAFF.

This clonotype was picked up a small number of times. CDR3 bases: TGTGCCAGCAACTTCGGGGCTAGCGGGTCCGGGGAGCTGTTTTTT. Translated: CASNFGASGSGELFF. The V call is TRBV28, the J call TRBJ2-2, with 8 bases identical to TRBD2. The CDR3 contains 15 residues. Losses at the gene ends were 7 bases for V and 6 bases for J; bases not matched to a gene: 10. Germline-derived CDR1 and CDR2 are MDHEN and SYDVKM.

The chain joins TRBV9 to TRBJ2-2, with D perhaps TRBD2 (7 bases). The CDR3 extends over 16 amino acids. The V gene's germline CDR1 is SGDLS and CDR2 YYNGEE. V lost 1 base to trimming and J lost 4 bases, with 14 bases between them. The CDR3 nucleotides read TGTGCCAGCAGCGTATCCGGGGGGCCAAGCACCGGGGAGCTGTTTTTT. It yields the protein CASSVSGGPSTGELFF.

The chain has TRBV4-3 and TRBJ2-1; possibly TRBD2 for D (5 bases). This CDR3 has 13 residues. The germline V gene encodes CDR1 LGHNA and CDR2 YSLEER. V was clipped by 4 bases and J by 3 bases, with 7 bases between them. The CDR3 region is CASSPRVYNEQFF. In nucleotides, the CDR3 is TGCGCCAGCAGCCCGCGGGTCTACAATGAGCAGTTCTTC.

In its sample, this clonotype was seen a few times. The rearrangement joins TRBV18 to TRBJ1-1; perhaps TRBD1 as D (5 bases). Germline V gene data show CDR1 as KGHSH and CDR2 as LQKENI. With 0 bases removed from V and 2 bases from J, the gap between germline ends came to 13 bases. CDR3 length: 16 residues. CDR3 residues: CASSPPLGTVNTEAFF. The CDR3 DNA reads TGTGCCAGCTCACCACCGCTGGGGACCGTCAACACTGAAGCTTTCTTT.

In this sample, this clonotype turned up a few times. This chain uses TRBV12-3 or TRBV12-4 with TRBJ2-1, with no clear D. V was shortened by 3 bases and J by 7 bases, with 7 bases between the two germline ends. The CDR3 spans 12 residues. The CDR3 is CASSLRENEQFF. The DNA for the CDR3 is TGTGCCAGCAGTTTGAGAGAGAATGAGCAGTTCTTC.